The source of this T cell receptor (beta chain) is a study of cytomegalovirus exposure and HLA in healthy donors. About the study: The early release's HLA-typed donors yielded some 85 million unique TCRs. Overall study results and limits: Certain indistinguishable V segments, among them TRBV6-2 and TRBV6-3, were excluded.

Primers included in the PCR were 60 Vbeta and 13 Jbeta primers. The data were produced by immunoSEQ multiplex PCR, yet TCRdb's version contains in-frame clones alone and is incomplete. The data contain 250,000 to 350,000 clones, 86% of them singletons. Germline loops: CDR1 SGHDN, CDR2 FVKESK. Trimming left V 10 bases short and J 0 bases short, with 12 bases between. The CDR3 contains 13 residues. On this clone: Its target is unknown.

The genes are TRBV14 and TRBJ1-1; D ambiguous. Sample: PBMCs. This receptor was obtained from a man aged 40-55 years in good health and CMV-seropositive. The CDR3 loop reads CATKRVLNTEAFF. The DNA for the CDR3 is TGTGCCACAAAGAGGGTGTTGAACACTGAAGCTTTCTTT.